These 27 T cell receptor beta chains originate from one sample sequenced in a study of cytomegalovirus exposure and HLA in healthy donors. The method was immunoSEQ multiplex PCR; TCRdb's version includes in-frame clones alone and lacks a portion of them. The data hold around 99,000 clones, with 88% observed a single time. The sample taken for sequencing was PBMCs. Source of these receptors: a woman aged 18-29 years in good health and CMV-seronegative.

This sequence joins TRBV2 and TRBJ1-6, with D perhaps matching TRBD1 (6 bases). The CDR3 has 14 amino acids. V was pared by 5 bases and J by 11 bases, with 16 bases between. CDR1 and CDR2 from the germline V gene are SNHLY and FYNNEI. This chain's CDR3 is CASSKQGMGAPLHF. The CDR3 nucleotides are TGTGCCAGCAGTAAACAGGGCATGGGAGCACCCCTCCACTTT.

The V and J genes are TRBV6-5 and TRBJ1-2, with D possibly TRBD1 on 6 matching bases. V was cut by 6 bases and J by 0 bases, with 8 bases left in between. The germline V gene encodes CDR1 MNHEY and CDR2 SVGAGI. The CDR3 totals 13 residues. The CDR3 region has the DNA TGTGCCAGCAGGAGGGGGTCTAACTATGGCTACACCTTC. Protein sequence: CASRRGSNYGYTF.

The chain links TRBV6-6 to TRBJ2-7, with 9 bases matching TRBD2. After removal of 5 bases from V and 2 bases from J, the junction contained 7 bases not matched to a gene. CDR1 MNHNY and CDR2 SVGAGI come from the germline V gene (reference sequence). This CDR3 region has 15 residues. The CDR3, as DNA: TGTGCCAGCAGTGTAGCGGGAGTTGATACCTACGAGCAGTACTTC. This sequence encodes CASSVAGVDTYEQYF.

V gene TRBV13 combines with J gene TRBJ1-1; a possible D gene is TRBD1 (6 bases). V was shortened by 5 bases and J by 7 bases, with 17 bases between the two germline ends. Germline CDR1 reads PRHDT; CDR2 reads FYEKMQ (reference sequence). CDR3 length: 14 amino acids. CDR3 bases: TGTGCCAGCAGCGTCGGACAGAGCGGGGTTGAAGCTTTCTTT. This gives the protein CASSVGQSGVEAFF.

The gene calls are TRBV5-6 and TRBJ2-3, with D uncertain. The germline CDR1 and CDR2 sequences are SGHDT and YYEEEE. This CDR3 has 15 amino acids. V lost 2 bases to trimming and J lost 1 base, with 11 bases between them. Written as DNA, the CDR3 is TGTGCCAGCAGCTTCCCAGATCTTCGCACAGATACGCAGTATTTT. Translating gives CASSFPDLRTDTQYF.

The rearrangement uses TRBV7-7 and TRBJ2-5; 9 bases fit TRBD1. Germline V gives CDR1 SSHAT, CDR2 FNYEAQ (reference sequence). With 7 bases clipped from V and 5 bases from J, the junction kept 17 bases outside the gene matches. This CDR3 has 17 residues. The CDR3 nucleotides are TGTGCCAGCACCCCCGGGGCCGTAACAGGGGGCTGGGAGACCCAGTACTTC. Protein: CASTPGAVTGGWETQYF.

This chain links TRBV11-2 with TRBJ1-2; 7 bases line up with TRBD1. With V trimmed by 0 bases and J by 4 bases, 5 bases remained unmatched. Looked up from germline, CDR1 is SGHAT and CDR2 is FQNNGV. The CDR3 is 15 amino acids. CDR3 sequence: CASSLEQGSVYGYTF. The CDR3 bases are TGTGCCAGCAGCTTAGAACAGGGGTCGGTCTATGGCTACACCTTC. Combining the CDR3 with reference TRBV11-2 and TRBJ1-2 gives the whole variable domain EAGVAQSPRYKIIEKRQSVAFWCNPISGHATLYWYQQILGQGPKLLIQFQNNGVVDDSQLPKDRFSAERLKGVDSTLKIQPAKLEDSAVYLCASSLEQGSVYGYTFGSGTRLTVV.

The chain carries TRBV28 and TRBJ1-2; D is uncertain. Between the trimmed V and J ends, which lost 7 bases and 4 bases, there was a span of 13 bases. CDR1 and CDR2 (germline): MDHEN, SYDVKM. The CDR3 has 13 amino acids. The CDR3 coding sequence is TGTGCCAGCACCTTGGAGGAGTCCTATGGCTACACCTTC. Translating it yields CASTLEESYGYTF.

This clone was detected a few times. This chain uses TRBV29-1 with TRBJ2-7, with TRBD2 matching over 10 bases. The ends lost 5 bases at V and 2 bases at J; junction bases unmatched: 0. Germline assignment: CDR1 SQVTM and CDR2 ANQGSEA. The CDR3 is 12 residues long. CDR3 nucleotides: TGCAGCGTTCTAGCGGGGGCCTACGAGCAGTACTTC. The encoded protein is CSVLAGAYEQYF.

The V gene is TRBV12-1, the J gene TRBJ2-1; the table's D call TRBD1 went unverified against the DNA. TRBV12-1 corresponds to a pseudogene. The CDR3 is 13 residues long. Here the CDR3 reads CAITGGIINEQFF. CDR3 DNA: TGTGCCATCACAGGGGGGATCATCAATGAGCAGTTCTTC.

V usage is TRBV28 and J usage is TRBJ1-6; tentatively, D is TRBD1 (5 bases). The V gene lost 8 bases and the J gene lost 5 bases, with 7 bases spanning the gap. The CDR3 covers 12 residues. Germline values: CDR1 MDHEN, CDR2 SYDVKM. In DNA form, the CDR3 reads TGTGCCAGCGGGGGGAATAATTCACCCCTCCACTTT. This encodes CASGGNNSPLHF. The whole variable domain, remainder taken from reference TRBV28 and TRBJ1-6, is DVKVTQSSRYLVKRTGEKVFLECVQDMDHENMFWYRQDPGLGLRLIYFSYDVKMKEKGDIPEGYSVSREKKERFSLILESASTNQTSMYLCASGGNNSPLHFGNGTRLTVT.

The chain links TRBV6-5 to TRBJ2-7; 8 bases fit TRBD1. The junction had 3 bases not matched to a gene; V was cut back by 1 base and J by 4 bases. There are 14 residues in the CDR3. The germline V gene has CDR1 MNHEY and CDR2 SVGAGI. CDR3 bases: TGTGCCAGCAGTTACTTGACAGGGGCTTACGAGCAGTACTTC. Translation: CASSYLTGAYEQYF.

This chain uses TRBV7-9 with TRBJ1-1, with D perhaps TRBD1 (6 bases). V was shortened by 5 bases and J by 5 bases, with 12 bases between the two germline ends. The CDR3 has 13 amino acids. Germline lookup yields CDR1 SEHNR and CDR2 FQNEAQ (reference sequence). The chain's CDR3 is CASSRTGWTEAFF. The CDR3 DNA reads TGTGCCAGCAGCCGCACAGGGTGGACTGAAGCTTTCTTT.

V usage is TRBV28 and J usage is TRBJ2-7; D not resolved. CDR3 length equals 12 residues. Trimming pared 3 bases from V and 1 base from J, leaving 4 bases between. Germline values: CDR1 MDHEN, CDR2 SYDVKM. The DNA for the CDR3 is TGTGCCAGCAGTTTCTCGTCCTACGAGCAGTACTTC. This encodes CASSFSSYEQYF.

This chain joins TRBV30 and TRBJ2-7, with 9 bases that match TRBD2. The J segment lost 1 base and the V segment lost 2 bases, leaving 12 bases of the junction unmatched. CDR1 and CDR2 (germline): GTSNPN, SVGIG (reference sequence). CDR3 length equals 17 residues. CDR3 sequence: CAWSSGLQGLASYEQYF. The CDR3 bases are TGTGCCTGGAGTTCCGGATTACAGGGACTAGCTTCCTACGAGCAGTACTTC.

The rearrangement links TRBV7-7 to TRBJ2-3; 14 nucleotides line up with TRBD2. From germline, CDR1 is SSHAT and CDR2 FNYEAQ (reference sequence). V was pared by 2 bases and J by 2 bases, with 9 bases of the junction left unmatched. The CDR3 spans 19 residues. CDR3 coding DNA: TGTGCCAGCAGCTTAAGGTCCCCGACTAGCGGGAGGGTCACAGATACGCAGTATTTT. This gives the protein CASSLRSPTSGRVTDTQYF.

The chain carries TRBV10-1 and TRBJ2-1, with 10 bases matching TRBD2. Trimming took 5 bases from V and 7 from J; bases not matched to a gene: 5. This CDR3 is built from 14 residues. The germline CDR1 and CDR2 sequences are WNHNN and SYGVQD (reference sequence). CDR3 nucleotide sequence: TGCGCCAGCAGTAGCGGGGGGGCCGGTAATGAGCAGTTCTTC. Residues: CASSSGGAGNEQFF.

This rearrangement joins TRBV20-1 to TRBJ1-1; D remains ambiguous. V lost 5 bases to trimming and J lost 6 bases, with 10 bases between them. Germline V gene data show CDR1 as DFQATT and CDR2 as SNEGSKA (reference sequence). The CDR3 extends over 11 amino acids. CDR3 in amino acids: CSAPDYPEAFF. In nucleotides, the CDR3 is TGCAGTGCTCCGGACTATCCTGAAGCTTTCTTT.

CDR3 bases: TGTGCCAGCTCACCCACAGACAGTAATGAAAAACTGTTTTTT. Translated, it gives CASSPTDSNEKLFF. This chain joins TRBV18 and TRBJ1-4; possible D gene TRBD1, 5 bases. CDR1 and CDR2 (germline): KGHSH, LQKENI. There are 14 residues in the CDR3. Trimming took off 3 bases at V and 4 bases at J, with 9 bases between the two ends.

The rearrangement joins TRBV7-9 to TRBJ2-7, with D perhaps TRBD1 (5 bases). Trimming took off 1 base at V and 5 bases at J, with 12 bases between the two ends. CDR1 and CDR2 (germline): SEHNR, FQNEAQ (reference sequence). This CDR3 comprises 14 residues. CDR3 DNA: TGTGCCAGCAGCTTAGGTGGGGCTCTGAACGAGCAGTACTTC. This encodes CASSLGGALNEQYF.

The gene calls are TRBV27 and TRBJ1-2, with a possible D match to TRBD1 (5 bases). Trimming stripped 6 bases from V and 7 bases from J, with 12 bases between. CDR3 length equals 12 residues. Germline-derived CDR1 and CDR2 are MNHEY and SMNVEV (reference sequence). CDR3 in amino acids: CASRTGASGYTF. CDR3 nucleotide sequence: TGTGCCAGCAGAACAGGTGCGAGTGGCTACACCTTC.

V and J are TRBV18 and TRBJ2-2, with D possibly matching TRBD1 (6 bases). The CDR3 length is 15 residues. Per germline, CDR1 KGHSH and CDR2 LQKENI. V shed 6 bases and J shed 3 bases, with 14 bases lying between them. CDR3 in amino acids: CASSPMKGDTGELFF. CDR3 in DNA: TGTGCCAGCTCCCCTATGAAGGGGGACACCGGGGAGCTGTTTTTT.

The chain couples TRBV27 to TRBJ2-1, with TRBD1 identical over 9 bases. V lost 8 bases to trimming and J lost 7 bases; unmatched junction nucleotides: 6. The germline CDR1 and CDR2 sequences are MNHEY and SMNVEV (reference sequence). The CDR3 covers 13 residues. CDR3 residues: CASAGTGTNEQFF. The CDR3 bases are TGTGCCAGCGCCGGGACAGGGACTAATGAGCAGTTCTTC.

The chain is built from TRBV18 and TRBJ1-3; no firm D call. From germline, CDR1 is KGHSH and CDR2 LQKENI. Trimming removed 6 bases from V and 0 bases from J, with 6 bases in between. The CDR3 runs 13 residues. The CDR3 reads CASSDTSGNTIYF. The CDR3 DNA sequence: TGTGCCAGCTCCGACACCTCTGGAAACACCATATATTTT.

This chain uses TRBV7-2 with TRBJ2-1; 8 nucleotides align to TRBD2. The germline V gene encodes CDR1 SGHTA and CDR2 FQGNSA. V gave up 1 base and J gave up 8 bases; unmatched junction bases: 7. The CDR3 runs to 15 residues. CDR3 nucleotide sequence: TGTGCCAGCAGCTTAGTCGGGACTAGGGGTTATGAGCAGTTCTTC. Translating it yields CASSLVGTRGYEQFF.

The chain couples TRBV27 to TRBJ2-7; D possibly corresponds to TRBD1 (7 bases). The germline V and J ends were trimmed by 2 bases and 2 bases, with 13 bases remaining between them. The germline gives CDR1 MNHEY, CDR2 SMNVEV (reference sequence). The CDR3 runs to 15 residues. The DNA of the CDR3 is TGTGCCAGCAGTTTAGGAGGGGGCCTAGCCTACGAGCAGTACTTC. It encodes CASSLGGGLAYEQYF.

CDR3 in amino acids: CASSFSSAGVNTGELFF. In DNA form, the CDR3 reads TGTGCCAGCAGCTTTTCCTCCGCAGGGGTGAACACCGGGGAGCTGTTTTTT. The J gene is TRBJ2-2, the V gene TRBV7-2, with D possibly being TRBD1 (6 bases). The germline CDR1 and CDR2 sequences are SGHTA and FQGNSA. Trimming cost V 3 bases and J 1 base, with 15 bases left between them. The CDR3 spans 17 residues.